Presented here are 5 T cell receptor beta chains from one specimen sequenced in a study of shared clonotypes between healthy human individuals. Assay used: immunoSEQ multiplex PCR; TCRdb lists only in-frame clones, some missing. The table lists more than 2 million clones, over 85% of them singletons. Sequenced input: naive CD4+ T cells sorted from blood. Indicated subset: CD45RA+ positively selected. The receptors were sampled from a young man in good health.

About this clone itself: Other DNA sequences within the sample encode an identical CDR3. This chain connects TRBV5-6 to TRBJ2-3, with 8 nucleotides matching TRBD1. The CDR3 is made up of 15 amino acids. J gave up 0 bases and V 4 bases, and 4 bases lay outside the gene matches. CDR1 and CDR2 from the germline V gene are SGHDT and YYEEEE. The CDR3 spells CASSLRQGSTDTQYF. The DNA for the CDR3 is TGTGCCAGCAGCCTGCGACAGGGGAGCACAGATACGCAGTATTTT.

The chain carries TRBV7-9 and TRBJ1-1; D may be TRBD1 (6 bases). Trimming removed 1 base from V and 6 bases from J, with 21 bases in between. This CDR3 region has 17 residues. Germline V gene lookup returns CDR1 SEHNR and CDR2 FQNEAQ (reference sequence). The chain's CDR3 is CASSLGMGGPILAEAFF. The CDR3 DNA sequence: TGTGCCAGCAGCTTAGGAATGGGGGGGCCGATCTTGGCTGAAGCTTTCTTT.

The chain has TRBV5-1 and TRBJ2-2, with a tentative D call TRBD2 (6 bases). From germline, CDR1 is SGHRS and CDR2 YFSETQ. The CDR3 sequence is 15 residues long. Trimming stripped 4 bases from V and 5 bases from J, with 15 bases between. CDR3 nucleotides: TGCGCCAGCAGCCGGGACTTCGGAGGGACCGGGGAGCTGTTTTTT. Amino acid sequence: CASSRDFGGTGELFF.

J is TRBJ2-5 and V is TRBV6-5; TRBD2 agrees at 7 bases. Trimming removed 5 bases from V and 2 bases from J; junction bases left unmatched: 8. Germline V gene sequence: CDR1 MNHEY, CDR2 SVGAGI. The CDR3 is 15 amino acids. The CDR3, as DNA: TGTGCCAGCAGTCCCCCGGGACTACCGCAAGAGACCCAGTACTTC. Amino acid sequence: CASSPPGLPQETQYF.

CDR3 sequence: CASSFGTGSSNQPQHF. CDR3 in DNA: TGTGCCAGCAGCTTCGGGACAGGGTCTAGCAATCAGCCCCAGCATTTT. This chain connects TRBV5-4 to TRBJ1-5; 9 positions match TRBD1. CDR3 length equals 16 residues. Trimming took 2 bases from V and 0 from J; bases not matched to a gene: 3. Per the germline V gene, CDR1 is SGHNT and CDR2 is YYREEE (reference sequence).